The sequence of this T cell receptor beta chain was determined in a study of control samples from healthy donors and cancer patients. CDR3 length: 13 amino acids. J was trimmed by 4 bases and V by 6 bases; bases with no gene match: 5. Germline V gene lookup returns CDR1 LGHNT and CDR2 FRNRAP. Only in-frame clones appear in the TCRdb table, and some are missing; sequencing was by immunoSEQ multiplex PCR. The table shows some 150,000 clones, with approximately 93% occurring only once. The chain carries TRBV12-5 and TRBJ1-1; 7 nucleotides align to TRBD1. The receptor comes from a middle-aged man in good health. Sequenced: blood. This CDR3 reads CASGLQGFTEAFF. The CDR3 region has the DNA TGTGCTAGTGGCCTACAGGGGTTCACTGAAGCTTTCTTT.